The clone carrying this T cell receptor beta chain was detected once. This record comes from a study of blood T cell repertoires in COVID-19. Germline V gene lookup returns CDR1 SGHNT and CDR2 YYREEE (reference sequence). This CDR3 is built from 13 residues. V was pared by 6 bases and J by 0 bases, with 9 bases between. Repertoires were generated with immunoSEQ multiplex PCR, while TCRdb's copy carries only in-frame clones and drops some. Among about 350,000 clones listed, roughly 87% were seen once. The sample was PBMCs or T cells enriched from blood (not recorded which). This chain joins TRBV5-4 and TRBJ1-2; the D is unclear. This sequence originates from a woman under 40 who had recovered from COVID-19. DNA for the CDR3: TGTGCCAGCACTTTGGGAGCTAACTATGGCTACACCTTC. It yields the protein CASTLGANYGYTF.